Listed here are 19 T cell receptor beta chains from one sample, sequenced in a study of T cells of healthy individuals. TCRdb processed the 5' RACE reads anew with MiXCR; each CDR3 protein has one entry. The repertoire has about 96,000 distinct CDR3 sequences, 17% of them found once; the top ten carry roughly 6.2%. The source of these receptors is a human donor in good health.

The chain carries TRBV7-2 and TRBJ2-2; D remains ambiguous. The CDR3 length is 15 residues. The germline gives CDR1 SGHTA, CDR2 FQGNSA. Trimming stripped 5 bases from V and 4 bases from J, with 14 bases between. The CDR3 loop is CASSPRVFATGELFF. The CDR3 region has the DNA TGTGCCAGCAGCCCTCGTGTGTTCGCCACCGGGGAGCTGTTTTTT.

The table lists this clonotype with a few counts. The V call is TRBV6-5, the J call TRBJ2-1; tentative D call: TRBD2 (7 bases). Germline assignment: CDR1 MNHEY and CDR2 SVGAGI. Trimming pared 3 bases from V and 2 bases from J, leaving 17 bases between. The CDR3 has 17 residues. The CDR3 protein is CASSYEGGPVAYNEQFF. In DNA form, the CDR3 reads TGTGCCAGCAGTTATGAGGGGGGGCCCGTGGCCTACAATGAGCAGTTCTTC.

V gene TRBV4-1 combines with J gene TRBJ2-1, with 14 bases lining up with TRBD2. Germline-derived CDR1 and CDR2 are MGHRA and YSYEKL. CDR3 size: 20 residues. V shed 4 bases and J 3 bases; nucleotides not matched to a gene: 14. As DNA, the CDR3 is TGCGCCAGCAGCCGGGAGGGGGGACTAGCGGGAGAGGAGGGCTACAATGAGCAGTTCTTC. Residues: CASSREGGLAGEEGYNEQFF.

The sample holds a few counts of this clonotype. The chain links TRBV10-3 to TRBJ2-1; 11 nucleotides line up with TRBD2. CDR1 is ENHRY and CDR2 is SYGVKD in the germline V gene. The CDR3 totals 18 residues. V shed 2 bases and J 7 bases; nucleotides not matched to a gene: 13. The CDR3, as DNA: TGTGCCATCAGTGAGACCTACGTAGCGGGAGGGCGAAAAAATGAGCAGTTCTTC. As protein: CAISETYVAGGRKNEQFF.

This clonotype was seen repeatedly, ten times or more. The rearrangement links TRBV2 to TRBJ2-1; 9 bases map to TRBD2. Looked up from germline, CDR1 is SNHLY and CDR2 is FYNNEI. This CDR3 has 20 amino acids. The ends lost 4 bases at V and 0 bases at J; junction bases unmatched: 16. The CDR3: CASSGARETSGPSSYNEQFF. The CDR3 bases are TGTGCCAGCAGTGGAGCCCGGGAGACTAGCGGCCCGAGCTCCTACAATGAGCAGTTCTTC.

The rearrangement uses TRBV5-6 and TRBJ2-7; D may correspond to TRBD1 or TRBD2 (6 bases each). V dropped 5 bases and J dropped 5 bases, with 20 bases sitting between them. The CDR3 is made up of 15 amino acids. The germline CDR1 and CDR2 sequences are SGHDT and YYEEEE. CDR3 nucleotides: TGTGCCAGCAGAGGGGGGACGGGAGCGAGGGACGAGCAGTACTTC. Amino acids: CASRGGTGARDEQYF.

The V gene is TRBV3-1, the J gene TRBJ2-7; D gene ambiguous. CDR3 length: 12 residues. V was shortened by 4 bases and J by 2 bases, with 6 bases between the two germline ends. CDR1 is LGHDT, CDR2 YNNKEL, per germline (reference sequence). The CDR3: CASSRNTYEQYF. The CDR3 DNA reads TGTGCCAGCAGCCGAAACACCTACGAGCAGTACTTC.

This chain joins TRBV6-5 and TRBJ2-1; 11 bases fit TRBD1. Germline trimming cut 6 bases from V and 8 bases from J; bases unmatched to any gene: 9. CDR1 and CDR2 (germline): MNHEY, SVGAGI. The CDR3 covers 15 residues. DNA of the CDR3: TGTGCCAGCAGCCCTGGGACAGGGGGTCCGGATGAGCAGTTCTTC. It codes for CASSPGTGGPDEQFF.

This chain links TRBV6-5 with TRBJ2-7; 7 positions match TRBD2. Germline-derived CDR1 and CDR2 are MNHEY and SVGAGI. The CDR3 length is 16 residues. Trimming cost V 0 bases and J 2 bases; bases outside gene matches: 7. The chain's CDR3 is CASSYSGGETPYEQYF. DNA of the CDR3: TGTGCCAGCAGTTACTCGGGGGGGGAGACCCCCTACGAGCAGTACTTC.

A word on this clonotype: A much more abundant neighbour one base away suggests this may be a read error. The chain employs TRBV20-1 and TRBJ1-6; D remains unclear. The CDR3 is 12 amino acids. CDR1 is DFQATT and CDR2 is SNEGSKA in the germline V gene (reference sequence). The CDR3 DNA sequence: TGCAGTGCTAGACGCAAGGCTTCACGCCTCCACTTT. Protein: CSARRKASRLHF.

V and J are TRBV13 and TRBJ1-1, with D hard to call. Trimming took off 1 base at V and 5 bases at J, with 11 bases between the two ends. Germline CDR1 and CDR2: PRHDT and FYEKMQ (reference sequence). The CDR3 is 14 residues long. For the CDR3, the DNA is TGTGCCAGCAGCTTAGCAGGTTTTAGAACTGAAGCTTTCTTT. Its translation: CASSLAGFRTEAFF.

This clonotype was recorded a few times. This chain uses TRBV20-1 with TRBJ2-3; D gene ambiguous. Germline-derived CDR1 and CDR2 are DFQATT and SNEGSKA (reference sequence). This CDR3 contains 12 residues. Trimming pared 6 bases from V and 2 bases from J, leaving 9 bases between. The CDR3 DNA reads TGCAGTGCCCTTCGGAACACAGATACGCAGTATTTT. It specifies CSALRNTDTQYF.

The chain has TRBV6-5 and TRBJ1-3; possible D gene TRBD1, 6 bases. Germline V CDR1 and CDR2: MNHEY, SVGAGI. This CDR3 comprises 13 residues. V was shortened by 6 bases and J by 2 bases, with 8 bases between the two germline ends. This CDR3 is CASSRDTGNTIYF. CDR3 nucleotide sequence: TGTGCCAGCAGCAGGGACACTGGAAACACCATATATTTT.

The chain recombines TRBV28 with TRBJ2-1; 7 nucleotides line up with TRBD2. V lost 3 bases, J lost 3 bases, and 5 bases stayed unmatched. The CDR3 covers 15 residues. CDR1 is MDHEN, CDR2 SYDVKM, per germline. CDR3 in amino acids: CASSFSRGSYNEQFF. CDR3 in DNA: TGTGCCAGCAGTTTCTCTCGCGGGAGCTACAATGAGCAGTTCTTC.

This clonotype has a handful of counts. V gene TRBV5-1 combines with J gene TRBJ1-2; D uncertain. Looked up from germline, CDR1 is SGHRS and CDR2 is YFSETQ. The CDR3 totals 14 residues. V shed 4 bases and J shed 3 bases, with 13 bases lying between them. The CDR3 protein is CASSTGRAHYGYTF. CDR3 coding DNA: TGCGCCAGCAGCACCGGACGGGCCCACTATGGCTACACCTTC.

Of note for this clonotype: A much larger clone differs from this one at a single base, so this may be a read error. V gene TRBV27 combines with J gene TRBJ2-2, with D possibly being TRBD1 or TRBD2 (6 bases each). Trimming pared 8 bases from V and 1 base from J, leaving 17 bases between. Germline V gene lookup returns CDR1 MNHEY and CDR2 SMNVEV (reference sequence). The CDR3 totals 16 residues. The chain's CDR3 is CASRQSGALNTGELFF. The CDR3 DNA sequence: TGTGCCAGCCGCCAATCGGGGGCCTTGAACACCGGGGAGCTGTTTTTT.

Only a few counts were recorded for this clonotype. The rearrangement links TRBV19 to TRBJ2-4, with TRBD2 identical over 9 bases. V shed 3 bases and J 0 bases; nucleotides not matched to a gene: 6. Per the germline V gene, CDR1 is LNHDA and CDR2 is SQIVND (reference sequence). CDR3 size: 17 residues. The CDR3: CASSMDVAGVAKNIQYF. The CDR3 nucleotides read TGTGCCAGTAGTATGGATGTAGCGGGGGTAGCCAAAAACATTCAGTACTTC.

V gene TRBV18 combines with J gene TRBJ1-2, with 7 bases that match TRBD1. This CDR3 comprises 14 residues. Germline CDR1 is KGHSH and CDR2 is LQKENI. The V segment lost 2 bases and the J segment 4 bases; nucleotides outside the gene matches: 4. The CDR3: CASSPARGTYGYTF. In DNA, the CDR3 is TGTGCCAGCTCACCAGCCAGGGGGACCTATGGCTACACCTTC.

The chain combines TRBV2 with TRBJ2-5; D remains unclear. The CDR3 runs 15 residues. V was pared by 4 bases and J by 0 bases, with 12 bases between. Germline V gene sequence: CDR1 SNHLY, CDR2 FYNNEI. CDR3 nucleotides: TGTGCCAGCAGTGGCGAGACACACGACCAAGAGACCCAGTACTTC. It translates to CASSGETHDQETQYF.